Following are 19 T cell receptor beta chains from one sample sequenced in a study of OX40 agonist ivuxolimab in advanced cancers. Method: immunoSEQ multiplex PCR; TCRdb's copy keeps in-frame clones and lacks some. The profile shows roughly 70,000 clones, 87% of them singletons. The sample in question was CD4+ or CD8+ T cells sorted from blood, obtained in a trial of the OX40 agonist ivuxolimab. These receptors all stem from an adult with an advanced solid tumor such as melanoma, head and neck, liver or kidney cancer.

The rearrangement uses TRBV6-5 and TRBJ1-3; D remains unclear. Germline V gene sequence: CDR1 MNHEY, CDR2 SVGAGI. V gave up 2 bases and J gave up 0 bases, with 5 bases separating them. The length of the CDR3 is 14 residues. The CDR3 loop reads CASSYTDSGNTIYF. CDR3 bases: TGTGCCAGCAGTTACACCGACTCTGGAAACACCATATATTTT.

V and J are TRBV18 and TRBJ1-1; weak D call: TRBD1 (5 bases). The germline CDR1 and CDR2 sequences are KGHSH and LQKENI. This CDR3 contains 13 residues. The V end lost 3 bases, the J end lost 1 base, and 6 bases lay between the germline ends. The CDR3 protein is CASSPQGNTEAFF. CDR3 nucleotides: TGTGCCAGCTCACCCCAGGGGAACACTGAAGCTTTCTTT.

The rearrangement uses TRBV2 and TRBJ2-2; 10 nucleotides align to TRBD1. CDR1 and CDR2 from the germline V gene are SNHLY and FYNNEI. V was clipped by 6 bases and J by 6 bases; unmatched bases: 4. The CDR3 loop spans 14 amino acids. In DNA form, the CDR3 reads TGTGCCAGCAGGGGGACAGGGGAGGCCGGGGAGCTGTTTTTT. It encodes CASRGTGEAGELFF.

This clone has just a few counts. The chain recombines TRBV9 with TRBJ2-7; 8 bases agree with TRBD2. The germline CDR1 and CDR2 sequences are SGDLS and YYNGEE. This CDR3 is 13 amino acids long. V shed 7 bases, J shed 3 bases, and the junction held 6 bases outside the gene matches. The CDR3 here is CASSTGGNYEQYF. Here the CDR3 DNA reads TGTGCCAGCTCCACGGGAGGGAACTACGAGCAGTACTTC.

This rearrangement joins TRBV5-5 to TRBJ2-7, with 12 bases fitting TRBD2. Trimming cost V 4 bases and J 1 base; bases outside gene matches: 3. Germline assignment: CDR1 SGHKS and CDR2 YYEKEE (reference sequence). The CDR3 length is 15 residues. As DNA, the CDR3 is TGTGCCAGCAGCCGACTAGCGGGAGTATCCTACGAGCAGTACTTC. Its protein is CASSRLAGVSYEQYF.

The V and J genes are TRBV18 and TRBJ1-5, with no clear D. The V end lost 2 bases, the J end lost 0 bases, and 11 bases lay between the germline ends. CDR1 is KGHSH, CDR2 LQKENI, per germline. This CDR3 is 16 amino acids long. The CDR3 sequence: CASSPGNPNSNQPQHF. CDR3 DNA: TGTGCCAGCTCACCAGGGAACCCTAATAGCAATCAGCCCCAGCATTTT. Complete variable domain (other parts from reference TRBV18 and TRBJ1-5): NAGVMQNPRHLVRRRGQEARLRCSPMKGHSHVYWYRQLPEEGLKFMVYLQKENIIDESGMPKERFSAEFPKEGPSILRIQQVVRGDSAAYFCASSPGNPNSNQPQHFGDGTRLSIL.

V and J are TRBV5-6 and TRBJ1-3; 7 positions match TRBD1. Germline trimming cut 1 base from V and 4 bases from J; bases unmatched to any gene: 5. Germline CDR1 is SGHDT and CDR2 is YYEEEE. The CDR3 covers 15 residues. CDR3 in amino acids: CASSLSQGGGNTIYF. DNA for the CDR3: TGTGCCAGCAGCTTGAGCCAGGGGGGCGGAAACACCATATATTTT. The full variable domain, with the rest looked up from reference TRBV5-6 and TRBJ1-3, is DAGVTQSPTHLIKTRGQQVTLRCSPKSGHDTVSWYQQALGQGPQFIFQYYEEEERQRGNFPDRFSGHQFPNYSSELNVNALLLGDSALYLCASSLSQGGGNTIYFGEGSWLTVV.

The chain has TRBV5-5 and TRBJ1-5; D is unclear. V was cut by 3 bases and J by 0 bases, with 10 bases left in between. The CDR3 length is 15 residues. Germline loops: CDR1 SGHKS, CDR2 YYEKEE (reference sequence). The CDR3 protein is CASSWVSGSNQPQHF. CDR3 bases: TGTGCCAGCAGCTGGGTGTCGGGTAGCAATCAGCCCCAGCATTTT.

The V call is TRBV6-5, the J call TRBJ2-7; no clear D gene. V lost 5 bases to trimming and J lost 3 bases, with 11 bases between them. Germline CDR1 MNHEY, CDR2 SVGAGI. This CDR3 is 13 amino acids long. CDR3 sequence: CASSRAGRYEQYF. In DNA, the CDR3 is TGTGCCAGCAGTCGGGCCGGACGCTACGAGCAGTACTTC.

Comments on this clone: Other DNA variants within this sample encode the same CDR3. The chain uses TRBV7-9 and TRBJ1-2; the D is unclear. CDR3 length: 12 amino acids. Looked up from germline, CDR1 is SEHNR and CDR2 is FQNEAQ (reference sequence). V was clipped by 1 base and J by 4 bases, with 4 bases between them. The CDR3 loop is CASSLEGYGYTF. Written as DNA, the CDR3 is TGTGCCAGCAGCTTAGAAGGCTATGGCTACACCTTC.

This clone is deemed medium-sized. The chain recombines TRBV5-1 with TRBJ2-3; D possibly corresponds to TRBD1 (6 bases). CDR3 size: 14 residues. Germline CDR1 SGHRS, CDR2 YFSETQ. Trimming left V 7 bases short and J 4 bases short, with 16 bases between. DNA of the CDR3: TGCGCCAGCTGGGGGCGAGGGGCAGCAGATACGCAGTATTTT. Its translation: CASWGRGAADTQYF. The complete variable domain, with remaining parts taken from reference TRBV5-1 and TRBJ2-3, reads KAGVTQTPRYLIKTRGQQVTLSCSPISGHRSVSWYQQTPGQGLQFLFEYFSETQRNKGNFPGRFSGRQFSNSRSEMNVSTLELGDSALYLCASWGRGAADTQYFGPGTRLTVL.

This sequence joins TRBV7-9 and TRBJ2-3; TRBD2 matches 8 bases. The CDR3 sequence is 17 residues long. The germline CDR1 and CDR2 sequences are SEHNR and FQNEAQ (reference sequence). Losses at the gene ends were 0 bases for V and 3 bases for J; bases not matched to a gene: 8. Here the CDR3 DNA reads TGTGCCAGCAGCTTAGCGTTTAGCGGGATATCAACAGATACGCAGTATTTT. Residues: CASSLAFSGISTDTQYF.

The chain combines TRBV5-1 with TRBJ2-6; 7 bases line up with TRBD1. Per the germline V gene, CDR1 is SGHRS and CDR2 is YFSETQ. CDR3 length equals 17 residues. Trimming took 6 bases from V and 0 from J; bases not matched to a gene: 9. CDR3: CASTPGQLSSGANVLTF. The CDR3, as DNA: TGCGCCAGCACTCCGGGACAGCTATCCTCTGGGGCCAACGTCCTGACTTTC.

The gene calls are TRBV7-8 and TRBJ2-7; a possible D gene is TRBD1 (5 bases). The germline V gene encodes CDR1 SGHVS and CDR2 FQNEAQ. V was trimmed by 3 bases and J by 2 bases, leaving 11 bases between them. The CDR3 totals 14 residues. The CDR3 loop is CASSLRPGTYEQYF. CDR3 bases: TGTGCCAGCAGCTTGAGGCCAGGGACCTACGAGCAGTACTTC.

CDR3 in amino acids: CASSDGGNRVEQYF. The CDR3 DNA is TGTGCCAGCAGTGACGGAGGTAATAGGGTCGAGCAGTACTTC. V usage is TRBV6-5 and J usage is TRBJ2-7, with D possibly matching TRBD2 (5 bases). CDR3 length equals 14 residues. Trimming shortened V by 5 bases and J by 6 bases, and 17 bases separated the two germline ends. Germline CDR1 MNHEY, CDR2 SVGAGI.

There are a few counts of this clone. The chain couples TRBV2 to TRBJ2-7; 9 bases align to TRBD1. This CDR3 has 14 amino acids. V trimming: 5 bases; J trimming: 3 bases; junction bases outside the gene matches: 5. Germline V lookup: CDR1 SNHLY, CDR2 FYNNEI. CDR3 bases: TGTGCCAGCAGTCGAGAGACAGGGGGCTACGAGCAGTACTTC. This sequence encodes CASSRETGGYEQYF.

This clone was seen only once. The chain employs TRBV15 and TRBJ2-1; 10 bases line up with TRBD2. The CDR3 length is 19 residues. Germline CDR1 and CDR2: LNHNV and YYDKDF (reference sequence). With 0 bases clipped from V and 3 bases from J, the junction kept 11 bases outside the gene matches. The CDR3 loop is CATSRERSSGRTFYNEQFF. As DNA, the CDR3 is TGTGCCACCAGCAGAGAACGGTCTAGCGGGAGAACTTTCTACAATGAGCAGTTCTTC.

The chain is built from TRBV19 and TRBJ1-6; D is unclear. V shed 3 bases and J shed 6 bases, with 3 bases lying between them. Germline V CDR1 and CDR2: LNHDA, SQIVND (reference sequence). The CDR3 totals 12 residues. This chain's CDR3 is CASSMVNSPLHF. The CDR3 region has the DNA TGTGCCAGTAGTATGGTTAATTCACCCCTCCACTTT.

Here the CDR3 reads CASSPGPPWENIQYF. The CDR3 DNA sequence: TGTGCCAGCAGCCCAGGTCCCCCATGGGAGAACATTCAGTACTTC. The V gene is TRBV7-2, the J gene TRBJ2-4; D may be TRBD2 (5 bases). V lost 5 bases, J lost 7 bases, and 18 bases lay in between. Per germline, CDR1 SGHTA and CDR2 FQGNSA. The CDR3 is 15 amino acids.